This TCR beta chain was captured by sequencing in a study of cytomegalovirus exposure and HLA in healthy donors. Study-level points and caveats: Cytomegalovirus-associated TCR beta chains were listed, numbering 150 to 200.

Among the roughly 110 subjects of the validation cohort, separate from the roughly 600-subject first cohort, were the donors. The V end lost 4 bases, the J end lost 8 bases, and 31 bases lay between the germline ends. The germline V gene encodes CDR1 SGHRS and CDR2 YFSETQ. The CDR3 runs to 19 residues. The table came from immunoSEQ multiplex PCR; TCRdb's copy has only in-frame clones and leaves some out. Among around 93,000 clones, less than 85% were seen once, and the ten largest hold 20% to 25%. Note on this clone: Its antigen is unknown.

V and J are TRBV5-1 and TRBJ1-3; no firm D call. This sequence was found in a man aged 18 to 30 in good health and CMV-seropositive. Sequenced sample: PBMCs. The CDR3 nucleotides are TGCGCCAGCAGCCCACAGACCCTATTACTAGCGGTTAAGGAACACACCATATATTTT. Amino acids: CASSPQTLLLAVKEHTIYF.